This T cell receptor beta chain is drawn from a study of glioma-infiltrating T cells after dendritic cell vaccination. The table came from immunoSEQ multiplex PCR; TCRdb's copy has only in-frame clones and leaves some out. The data hold fewer than 100,000 clones, with 85% to 90% observed a single time. The CDR3 is 16 residues long. The germline V gene has CDR1 SGHRS and CDR2 YFSETQ. Trimming took 2 bases from V and 6 from J; bases not matched to a gene: 6. This sample comprised blood, obtained before dendritic cell vaccination. This chain connects TRBV5-1 to TRBJ1-6; TRBD1 matches 9 bases. The receptor comes from a human donor with glioblastoma. CDR3 amino acids: CASSLTGGGGNSPLHF. As DNA, the CDR3 is TGCGCCAGCAGCTTAACAGGGGGCGGGGGTAATTCACCCCTCCACTTT.